This T cell receptor (beta chain) was sequenced in a study of T cells in Graves' hyperthyroidism and ophthalmopathy. From germline, CDR1 is SNHLY and CDR2 FYNNEI. Trimming took off 6 bases at V and 4 bases at J, with 16 bases between the two ends. The CDR3 has 14 residues. General study results and limits: Ophthalmopathy could be told apart from stable hyperthyroidism with a 13 V-J model. The model made its ophthalmopathy prediction, and onset followed a median roughly six months later.

TCR beta CDR3 regions were amplified from RNA. The TCR CDR3 was amplified in a first-round RT-PCR using the HTBI primer set. From the multiplex PCR reads, TCRdb called clonotypes with MiXCR, one entry per CDR3 protein. The sample consists of about 620,000 distinct CDR3 sequences, under 20% of them appearing once. In this sample, this clonotype turned up many times. Antigen: not known. The J gene is TRBJ2-7, the V gene TRBV2, with D maybe TRBD1 (5 bases). The TCR comes from a woman aged 25 to 39 with Graves' hyperthyroidism. Sequencing was performed on blood. CDR3 sequence reads: CASSDLEKGYEQYF. Written as DNA, the CDR3 is TGTGCCAGCAGCGACTTAGAGAAGGGGTACGAGCAGTACTTC.